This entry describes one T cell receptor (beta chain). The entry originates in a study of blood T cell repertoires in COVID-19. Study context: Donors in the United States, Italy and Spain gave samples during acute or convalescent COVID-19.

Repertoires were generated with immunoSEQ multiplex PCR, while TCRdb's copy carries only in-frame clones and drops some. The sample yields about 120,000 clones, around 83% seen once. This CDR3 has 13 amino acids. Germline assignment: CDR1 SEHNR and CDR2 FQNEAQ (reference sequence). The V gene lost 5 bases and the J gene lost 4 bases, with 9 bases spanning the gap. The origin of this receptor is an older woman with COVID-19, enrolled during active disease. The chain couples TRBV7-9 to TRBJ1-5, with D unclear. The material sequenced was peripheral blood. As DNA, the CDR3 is TGTGCCAGCAGCCCAGGTAGTAATCAGCCCCAGCATTTT. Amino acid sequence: CASSPGSNQPQHF.